This passage covers 19 T cell receptor beta chains from one sample sequenced in a study of cytomegalovirus exposure and HLA in healthy donors. This PCR relied on a set of 60 Vbeta primers and 13 Jbeta primers. The assay was immunoSEQ multiplex PCR, and TCRdb's table has in-frame clones only and misses some. Of approximately 120,000 clones in the sample, around 79% were seen once. Sequencing was performed on PBMCs. Receptor source: a woman between 35 and 50 years old in good health and CMV-seronegative.

The chain couples TRBV6-1 to TRBJ2-2; 9 bases agree with TRBD1. J was trimmed by 5 bases and V by 6 bases; bases with no gene match: 7. This CDR3 contains 15 residues. Germline V gene sequence: CDR1 MNHNS, CDR2 SASEGT. CDR3: CASSGPGTGTGELFF. CDR3 in DNA: TGTGCCAGCAGCGGTCCCGGGACAGGGACCGGGGAGCTGTTTTTT.

The chain recombines TRBV28 with TRBJ1-4; possible D gene TRBD1, 5 bases. V dropped 5 bases and J dropped 3 bases, with 19 bases sitting between them. This CDR3 region has 17 residues. Germline CDR1 is MDHEN and CDR2 is SYDVKM. CDR3 DNA: TGTGCCAGCAGTACCACCCGTCTGCAGGGCCCTAATGAAAAACTGTTTTTT. It codes for CASSTTRLQGPNEKLFF. The entire variable domain, with the rest obtained from reference TRBV28 and TRBJ1-4, is as follows: DVKVTQSSRYLVKRTGEKVFLECVQDMDHENMFWYRQDPGLGLRLIYFSYDVKMKEKGDIPEGYSVSREKKERFSLILESASTNQTSMYLCASSTTRLQGPNEKLFFGSGTQLSVL.

This clone was found once. In DNA form, the CDR3 reads TGTGCCAGCAGTGACTGGGCAGGGGGCGGTGAGCAGTTCTTC. Its translation: CASSDWAGGGEQFF. This rearrangement joins TRBV6-4 to TRBJ2-1; 8 nucleotides agree with TRBD1. With 1 base clipped from V and 9 bases from J, the junction kept 5 bases outside the gene matches. The CDR3 totals 14 residues. CDR1 MRHNA and CDR2 SNTAGT come from the germline V gene.

The rearrangement joins TRBV5-4 to TRBJ1-2, with 7 nucleotides matching TRBD1. V lost 4 bases to trimming and J lost 8 bases; unmatched junction nucleotides: 5. The CDR3 is 12 residues long. Germline CDR1 reads SGHNT; CDR2 reads YYREEE (reference sequence). DNA of the CDR3: TGTGCCAGCAGCCCCCCGGGACAGGGCTACACCTTC. It is translated as CASSPPGQGYTF.

As DNA, the CDR3 is TGTGCCAGTAGTGGTGACTTGTCCTACGAGCAGTACTTC. It codes for CASSGDLSYEQYF. V is TRBV19 and J is TRBJ2-5; D is uncertain. The J call could be wrong; TRBJ2-7 is a better fit for the DNA end. The CDR3 sequence is 13 residues long. Germline CDR1 and CDR2: LNHDA and SQIVND (reference sequence).

The chain carries TRBV4-1 and TRBJ2-7, with TRBD2 matching over 8 bases. Germline V gene sequence: CDR1 MGHRA, CDR2 YSYEKL. The length of the CDR3 is 15 residues. With 0 bases clipped from V and 5 bases from J, the junction kept 6 bases outside the gene matches. The CDR3 region is CASSQELGRADEQYF. In nucleotides, the CDR3 is TGCGCCAGCAGCCAAGAGCTCGGGAGGGCGGACGAGCAGTACTTC.

DNA of the CDR3: TGTGCCAGCAGTCTAGACAGGGTCGATGAAAAACTGTTTTTT. This gives the protein CASSLDRVDEKLFF. This chain connects TRBV2 to TRBJ1-4; the match to TRBD1 covers 7 bases. This CDR3 has 14 amino acids. CDR1 is SNHLY, CDR2 FYNNEI, per germline. V lost 5 bases to trimming and J lost 6 bases; unmatched junction nucleotides: 6.

V usage is TRBV5-6 and J usage is TRBJ2-5; 8 bases match TRBD2. V was pared by 4 bases and J by 5 bases, with 7 bases of the junction left unmatched. Per germline, CDR1 SGHDT and CDR2 YYEEEE. CDR3 size: 14 residues. The CDR3 sequence: CASSMGLEMETQYF. The CDR3 nucleotides read TGTGCCAGCAGCATGGGACTAGAGATGGAGACCCAGTACTTC.

This sequence joins TRBV20-1 and TRBJ2-5; D uncertain. The DNA end is a closer match to TRBJ2-7, so the J assignment may be wrong. Germline values: CDR1 DFQATT, CDR2 SNEGSKA (reference sequence). The CDR3 runs to 11 residues. The CDR3 nucleotides read TGCAGTGCTAGTTTGTGGTACGAGCAGTACTTC. Amino acids: CSASLWYEQYF.

The CDR3 DNA sequence: TGCGCCAGCAGCCAAGGAGCGGGAGTTGGGCAAGAGACCCAGTACTTC. Protein: CASSQGAGVGQETQYF. The V call is TRBV4-1, the J call TRBJ2-5; TRBD2 aligns across 8 bases. V lost 1 base and J lost 2; bases outside the gene matches: 6. Looked up from germline, CDR1 is MGHRA and CDR2 is YSYEKL. This CDR3 region has 16 residues.

This chain's CDR3 is CASSFRSGLNQETQYF. The CDR3 DNA is TGTGCCAGCAGCTTCCGTTCGGGACTAAACCAAGAGACCCAGTACTTC. The chain joins TRBV13 to TRBJ2-5; 7 bases match TRBD2. The CDR3 length is 16 residues. Germline V gene sequence: CDR1 PRHDT, CDR2 FYEKMQ (reference sequence). Trimming at V came to 3 bases and at J to 0 bases, leaving 7 bases not matched to a gene. Looking up the rest from reference TRBV13 and TRBJ2-5 gives the full variable domain: AAGVIQSPRHLIKEKRETATLKCYPIPRHDTVYWYQQGPGQDPQFLISFYEKMQSDKGSIPDRFSAQQFSDYHSELNMSSLELGDSALYFCASSFRSGLNQETQYFGPGTRLLVL.

V gene TRBV19 combines with J gene TRBJ1-1; D gene uncertain. V gave up 5 bases and J gave up 4 bases, with 14 bases separating them. This CDR3 contains 14 residues. Germline V gene data show CDR1 as LNHDA and CDR2 as SQIVND (reference sequence). The CDR3 DNA reads TGTGCCAGTAGTCCGCGCCACAGATCCACTGAAGCTTTCTTT. The encoded protein is CASSPRHRSTEAFF.

The chain carries TRBV7-8 and TRBJ1-1; unclear D gene. Germline V CDR1 and CDR2: SGHVS, FQNEAQ. V lost 2 bases and J lost 5, with 12 bases in between. The CDR3 extends over 14 amino acids. CDR3 sequence: CASSLTAGRTEAFF. In nucleotides, the CDR3 is TGTGCCAGCAGCTTAACCGCGGGTAGGACTGAAGCTTTCTTT.

V gene TRBV28 combines with J gene TRBJ1-3; TRBD1 aligns across 7 bases. The CDR3 spans 13 residues. V shed 7 bases, J shed 6 bases, and the junction held 6 bases outside the gene matches. From germline, CDR1 is MDHEN and CDR2 SYDVKM. The CDR3 protein is CASIDRAANTIYF. The CDR3 bases are TGTGCCAGCATAGACAGGGCTGCAAACACCATATATTTT.

The genes are TRBV4-1 and TRBJ1-6; D remains ambiguous. The CDR3 spans 15 residues. Trimming left V 3 bases short and J 5 bases short, with 11 bases between. Germline V gene data show CDR1 as MGHRA and CDR2 as YSYEKL. The CDR3 sequence: CASSHPTDNNSPLHF. The CDR3 DNA follows: TGCGCCAGCAGCCACCCCACAGATAATAATTCACCCCTCCACTTT.

V usage is TRBV5-6 and J usage is TRBJ2-5; weak D call: TRBD2 (6 bases). V was pared by 2 bases and J by 1 base, with 9 bases between. This CDR3 has 14 residues. Germline loops: CDR1 SGHDT, CDR2 YYEEEE. CDR3 in amino acids: CASSFGGIQETQYF. The DNA of the CDR3 is TGTGCCAGCAGCTTTGGGGGGATCCAAGAGACCCAGTACTTC.

The chain carries TRBV29-1 and TRBJ1-1; 7 nucleotides agree with TRBD1. V was clipped by 5 bases and J by 7 bases; unmatched bases: 7. Germline V CDR1 and CDR2: SQVTM, ANQGSEA. This CDR3 spans 12 amino acids. CDR3 bases: TGCAGCGTTCACCGGGACAGAAGTGAAGCTTTCTTT. It specifies CSVHRDRSEAFF. The variable domain in full, completed from reference TRBV29-1 and TRBJ1-1, reads SAVISQKPSRDICQRGTSLTIQCQVDSQVTMMFWYRQQPGQSLTLIATANQGSEATYESGFVIDKFPISRPNLTFSTLTVSNMSPEDSSIYLCSVHRDRSEAFFGQGTRLTVV.

J is TRBJ1-5 and V is TRBV10-3, with D tentatively TRBD1 (6 bases). Germline V lookup: CDR1 ENHRY, CDR2 SYGVKD. With 1 base removed from V and 4 bases from J, the gap between germline ends came to 11 bases. This CDR3 contains 15 residues. Here the CDR3 DNA reads TGTGCCATCAGTGAGTATGGGACACAGAATCAGCCCCAGCATTTT. This encodes CAISEYGTQNQPQHF.

This clone showed up just a few times. The chain links TRBV25-1 to TRBJ2-3, with D maybe TRBD1 (6 bases). CDR3 length: 16 amino acids. Germline lookup yields CDR1 MGHDK and CDR2 SYGVNS. Trimming stripped 2 bases from V and 4 bases from J, with 16 bases between. This CDR3 reads CASSEHGQKKADTQYF. In DNA, the CDR3 is TGTGCCAGCAGTGAACATGGACAGAAAAAAGCAGATACGCAGTATTTT.